A single sample is the source of the 8 T cell receptor beta chains below, sequenced in a study of regulatory T cells in long-lasting Graves disease. Time point denoted: newly diagnosed GD, antithyroid drugs for less than 3 months. PBMC RNA was the source of the TCR library. CDR3-region Arm-PCR and iRepertoire HTBI primers produced the TCR beta libraries. One entry per CDR3 protein, called by TCRdb with MiXCR from the multiplex PCR reads. The sample has about 300,000 distinct CDR3 sequences, about a sixth seen once. The sample consisted of peripheral blood mononuclear cells (PBMCs), taken at new diagnosis, from a patient treated with antithyroid drugs. These receptors were taken from a female donor with Graves disease.

Many counts were recorded for this clonotype. V and J are TRBV12-3 or TRBV12-4 and TRBJ1-4; no firm D call. V lost 3 bases and J 4 bases, leaving 9 bases between the germline ends. CDR3 length equals 14 residues. CDR3 region: CASSFLGYNEKLFF. DNA for the CDR3: TGTGCCAGCAGTTTCCTCGGTTATAATGAAAAACTGTTTTTT.

This clonotype was seen ten or more times. The rearrangement uses TRBV10-3 and TRBJ1-2; 7 nucleotides agree with TRBD1. CDR3 size: 16 residues. Trimming took 2 bases from V and 8 from J; bases not matched to a gene: 14. Germline CDR1 ENHRY, CDR2 SYGVKD. The CDR3 protein is CAISELAGTAGGGYTF. Here the CDR3 DNA reads TGTGCCATCAGTGAGCTGGCAGGGACAGCAGGAGGAGGCTACACCTTC.

This clonotype was observed a handful of times. The chain employs TRBV18 and TRBJ2-1; 9 bases map to TRBD2. Germline values: CDR1 KGHSH, CDR2 LQKENI. Trimming took 2 bases from V and 5 from J; bases not matched to a gene: 7. This CDR3 contains 16 residues. In nucleotides, the CDR3 is TGTGCCAGCTCACCATTCGCTAGCGGGACTAACAATGAGCAGTTCTTC. This codes for CASSPFASGTNNEQFF.

This clonotype has only a few counts. This chain connects TRBV20-1 to TRBJ1-1; possibly TRBD1 for D (6 bases). V was shortened by 4 bases and J by 0 bases, with 15 bases between the two germline ends. The CDR3 sequence is 15 residues long. The germline V gene encodes CDR1 DFQATT and CDR2 SNEGSKA (reference sequence). The CDR3 region is CSAIRGGLMNTEAFF. The CDR3 DNA is TGCAGTGCTATACGAGGGGGACTGATGAACACTGAAGCTTTCTTT.

This clonotype appeared many times. The rearrangement uses TRBV20-1 and TRBJ2-1; TRBD2 matches 10 bases. Germline values: CDR1 DFQATT, CDR2 SNEGSKA (reference sequence). The CDR3 loop spans 15 amino acids. The V segment lost 2 bases and the J segment 2 bases; nucleotides outside the gene matches: 3. The CDR3 loop reads CSARSGRDAYNEQFF. In nucleotides, the CDR3 is TGCAGTGCTAGAAGCGGGAGGGACGCCTACAATGAGCAGTTCTTC.

This clonotype was seen a few times. The chain joins TRBV25-1 to TRBJ2-3; TRBD1 is a possible D gene (5 bases). The length of the CDR3 is 15 residues. Germline V gene sequence: CDR1 MGHDK, CDR2 SYGVNS. V gave up 5 bases and J gave up 7 bases, with 19 bases separating them. CDR3 loop: CASSSAQGSSYTQYF. The CDR3 nucleotides are TGTGCCAGCAGTTCGGCTCAGGGATCTTCTTATACGCAGTATTTT.

This clonotype has just a few counts. A far larger clone is one nucleotide away, so this likely arose from a read error. The CDR3, as DNA: TGTGCCAGCAGTTCACAGGGGACAGGCAGTCAGCCCCAGCATTTT. Its protein product is CASSSQGTGSQPQHF. The chain recombines TRBV2 with TRBJ1-5; TRBD1 aligns across 8 bases. CDR1 and CDR2 (germline): SNHLY, FYNNEI. The CDR3 contains 15 residues. The J segment lost 6 bases and the V segment lost 5 bases, leaving 9 bases of the junction unmatched.

Many counts were recorded for this clonotype. The rearrangement links TRBV2 to TRBJ2-2; D call uncertain. V was shortened by 0 bases and J by 2 bases, with 10 bases between the two germline ends. Germline values: CDR1 SNHLY, CDR2 FYNNEI. This CDR3 spans 16 amino acids. The CDR3 protein is CASSEAGQLNTGELFF. The CDR3, as DNA: TGTGCCAGCAGTGAAGCAGGCCAGCTCAACACCGGGGAGCTGTTTTTT.